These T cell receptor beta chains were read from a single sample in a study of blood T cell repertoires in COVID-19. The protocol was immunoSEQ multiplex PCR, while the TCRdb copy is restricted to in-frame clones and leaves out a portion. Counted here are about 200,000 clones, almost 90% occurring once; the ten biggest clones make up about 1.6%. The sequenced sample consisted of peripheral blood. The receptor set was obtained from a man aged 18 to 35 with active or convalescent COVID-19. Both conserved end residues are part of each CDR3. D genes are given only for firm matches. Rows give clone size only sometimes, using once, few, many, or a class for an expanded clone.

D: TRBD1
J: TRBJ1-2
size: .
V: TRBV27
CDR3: CASSSVTGGYGYTF
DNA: TGTGCCAGCAGTTCCGTTACAGGGGGATATGGCTACACCTTC

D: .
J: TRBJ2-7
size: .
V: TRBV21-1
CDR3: CASSFKGAGEQYF
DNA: TGTGCCAGCAGCTTCAAGGGGGCGGGCGAGCAGTACTTC

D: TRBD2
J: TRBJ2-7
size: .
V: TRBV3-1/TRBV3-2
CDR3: CASSQGLAYEQYF
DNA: TGTGCCAGCAGCCAGGGACTAGCCTACGAGCAGTACTTC

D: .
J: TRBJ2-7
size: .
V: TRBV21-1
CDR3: CASSKYGQGQVRGSSYEQYF
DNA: TGTGCCAGCAGCAAATACGGACAGGGCCAGGTCCGAGGTAGCTCCTACGAGCAGTACTTC

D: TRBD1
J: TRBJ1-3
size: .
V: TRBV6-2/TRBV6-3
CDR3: CASSRIPGQTVIGSGNTIYF
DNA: TGTGCCAGCAGCCGTATCCCGGGACAGACCGTAATCGGGTCTGGAAACACCATATATTTT

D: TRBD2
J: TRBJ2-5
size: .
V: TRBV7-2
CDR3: CASSLYGSGRFETQYF
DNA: TGTGCCAGCAGCTTATATGGTAGCGGGAGGTTCGAGACCCAGTACTTC

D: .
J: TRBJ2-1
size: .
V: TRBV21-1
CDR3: CASSKWASGIRYNEQFF
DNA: .

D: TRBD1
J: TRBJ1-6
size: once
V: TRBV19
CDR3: CASANQGARSPLHF
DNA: TGTGCCAGTGCCAACCAGGGGGCGCGATCACCCCTCCACTTT

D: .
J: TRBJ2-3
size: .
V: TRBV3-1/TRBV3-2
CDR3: CASSQVTPSTDTQYF
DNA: TGTGCCAGCAGCCAAGTTACACCTAGCACAGATACGCAGTATTTT

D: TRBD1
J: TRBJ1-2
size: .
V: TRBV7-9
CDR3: CASSPPGQAGYGYTF
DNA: TGTGCCAGCAGCCCACCCGGACAGGCTGGCTATGGCTACACCTTC

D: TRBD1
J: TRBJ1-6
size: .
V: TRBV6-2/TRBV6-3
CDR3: CASSYRTGTNSPLHF
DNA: TGTGCCAGCAGTTATCGGACAGGCACGAATTCACCCCTCCACTTT

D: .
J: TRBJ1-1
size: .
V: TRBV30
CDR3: CAWSFNTMNTEAFF
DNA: TGTGCCTGGAGTTTTAATACTATGAACACTGAAGCTTTCTTT

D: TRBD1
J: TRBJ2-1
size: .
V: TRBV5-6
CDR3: CASLQGRNNEQFF
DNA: TGTGCCAGCCTACAGGGGCGAAACAATGAGCAGTTCTTC

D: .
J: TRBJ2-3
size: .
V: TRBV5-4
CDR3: CASSPRGGGTDTQYF
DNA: TGTGCCAGCAGTCCTCGAGGAGGGGGCACAGATACGCAGTATTTT

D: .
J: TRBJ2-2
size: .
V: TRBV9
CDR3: CASSVVGHQATGELFF
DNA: TGTGCCAGCAGCGTAGTGGGCCACCAAGCTACCGGGGAGCTGTTTTTT

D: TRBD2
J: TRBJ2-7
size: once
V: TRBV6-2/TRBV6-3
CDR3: CASSFSSGLNSYEQYF
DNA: TGTGCCAGCAGTTTTTCTAGCGGGCTTAACTCCTACGAGCAGTACTTC

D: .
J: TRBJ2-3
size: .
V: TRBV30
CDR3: CAWSVGRGRADTQYF
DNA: TGTGCCTGGAGTGTAGGCAGGGGAAGGGCAGATACGCAGTATTTT

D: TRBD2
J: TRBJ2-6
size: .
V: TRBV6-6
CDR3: CASSPTSGRRFSGANVLTF
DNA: TGTGCCAGCAGTCCGACTAGCGGGAGACGATTCTCTGGGGCCAACGTCCTGACTTTC

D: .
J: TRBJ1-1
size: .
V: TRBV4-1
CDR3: CASSQSIANGFTEAFF
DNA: TGCGCCAGCAGCCAAAGCATCGCTAATGGTTTTACTGAAGCTTTCTTT

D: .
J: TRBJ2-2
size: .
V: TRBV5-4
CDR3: CASSLQANTGELFF
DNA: TGTGCCAGCAGCTTACAAGCGAACACCGGGGAGCTGTTTTTT

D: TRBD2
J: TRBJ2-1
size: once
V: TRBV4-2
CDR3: CASSQRRWTSGGAREQFF
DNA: TGTGCCAGCAGCCAGCGCCGCTGGACTAGCGGGGGGGCAAGAGAGCAGTTCTTC

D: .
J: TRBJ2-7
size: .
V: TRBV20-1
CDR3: CSASLLLSYEQYF
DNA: TGCAGTGCTAGTCTTTTACTCTCCTACGAGCAGTACTTC

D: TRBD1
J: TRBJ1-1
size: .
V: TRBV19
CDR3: CASNDREVSEAFF
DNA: TGTGCCAGTAACGACAGGGAGGTCTCTGAAGCTTTCTTT

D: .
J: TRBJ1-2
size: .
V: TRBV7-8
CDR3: CASSLDRGFNYGYTF
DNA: TGTGCCAGCAGCTTAGACCGCGGATTTAACTATGGCTACACCTTC

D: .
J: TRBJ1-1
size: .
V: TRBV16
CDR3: CASSGMAEEAFF
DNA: TGTGCCAGCAGCGGTATGGCCGAAGAAGCTTTCTTT

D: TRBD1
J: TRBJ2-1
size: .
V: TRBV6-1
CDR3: CASSEAMGTGYIEQFF
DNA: TGTGCCAGCAGTGAAGCCATGGGGACAGGGTACATTGAGCAGTTCTTC

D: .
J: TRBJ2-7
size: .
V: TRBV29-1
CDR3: CSVREAATHEQYF
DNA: TGCAGCGTCAGGGAGGCCGCCACCCACGAGCAGTACTTC

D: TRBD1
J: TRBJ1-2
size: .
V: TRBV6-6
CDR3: CASSSPGTGGDDGYTF
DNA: TGTGCCAGCAGTTCCCCCGGGACAGGGGGCGACGACGGCTACACCTTC

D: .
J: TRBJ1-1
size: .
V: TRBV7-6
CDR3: CASSLERGLNTEAFF
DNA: TGTGCCAGCAGCTTAGAGCGGGGGTTGAACACTGAAGCTTTCTTT

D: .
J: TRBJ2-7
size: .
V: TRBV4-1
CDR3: CASSQGPGVLYEQYF
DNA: TGCGCCAGCAGCCAAGGACCCGGAGTACTCTACGAGCAGTACTTC

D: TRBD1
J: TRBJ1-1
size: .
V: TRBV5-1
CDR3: CASSLGLNRGVTEAFF
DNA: TGCGCCAGCAGCTTGGGGCTAAACAGGGGGGTCACTGAAGCTTTCTTT

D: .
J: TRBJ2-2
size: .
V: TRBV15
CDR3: CATSRDRQVNTGELFF
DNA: TGTGCCACCAGCAGAGATCGCCAGGTTAACACCGGGGAGCTGTTTTTT

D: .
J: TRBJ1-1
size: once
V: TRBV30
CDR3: CAWSSQVNTEAFF
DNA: TGTGCCTGGAGTTCACAGGTAAACACTGAAGCTTTCTTT

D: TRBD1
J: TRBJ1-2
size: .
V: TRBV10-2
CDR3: CASSGTGGAYGGYTF
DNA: TGCGCCAGCAGTGGAACAGGGGGCGCTTATGGTGGCTACACCTTC

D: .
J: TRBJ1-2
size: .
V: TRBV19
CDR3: CASKSPGSNGYTF
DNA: TGTGCCAGTAAAAGTCCAGGGTCCAATGGCTACACCTTC

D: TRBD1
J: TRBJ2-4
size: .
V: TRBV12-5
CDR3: CASGRSGTGAFNIQYF
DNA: TGTGCTAGTGGTCGATCCGGGACAGGGGCTTTTAACATTCAGTACTTC

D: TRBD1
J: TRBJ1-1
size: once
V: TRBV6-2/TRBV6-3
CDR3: CASSYGPDRGRRNTEAFF
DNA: TGTGCCAGCAGTTACGGACCCGACAGGGGGCGACGGAACACTGAAGCTTTCTTT

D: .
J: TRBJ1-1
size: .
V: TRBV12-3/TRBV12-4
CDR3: CASSIPKGAEAFF
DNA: TGTGCCAGCAGCATTCCTAAGGGGGCTGAAGCTTTCTTT

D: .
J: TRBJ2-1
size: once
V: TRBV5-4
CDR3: CASSLGTLSEQFF
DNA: TGTGCCAGCAGCCTAGGAACCCTCAGTGAGCAGTTCTTC

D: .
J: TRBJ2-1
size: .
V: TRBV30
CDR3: CASTNNLGGGLNEQFF
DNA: TGTGCCTCGACGAATAATCTTGGGGGAGGCCTCAATGAGCAGTTCTTC

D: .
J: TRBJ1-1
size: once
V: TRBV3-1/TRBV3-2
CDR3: CASSQREVWTEAFF
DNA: TGTGCCAGCAGCCAACGGGAGGTATGGACTGAAGCTTTCTTT

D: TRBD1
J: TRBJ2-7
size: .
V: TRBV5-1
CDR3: CASSLTTGGNYEQYF
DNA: TGCGCCAGCAGCTTGACGACAGGGGGTAACTACGAGCAGTACTTC

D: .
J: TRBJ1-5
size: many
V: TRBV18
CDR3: CASSLGHSNQPQHF
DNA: TGTGCCAGCTCACTGGGACATTCCAATCAGCCCCAGCATTTT

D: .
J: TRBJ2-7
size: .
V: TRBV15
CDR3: CATSRESVYEQYF
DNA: TGTGCCACCAGCAGAGAGTCTGTCTACGAGCAGTACTTC

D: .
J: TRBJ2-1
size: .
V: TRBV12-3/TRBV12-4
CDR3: CASSLAGAEQFF
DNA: TGTGCCAGCAGTTTAGCGGGAGCCGAGCAGTTCTTC

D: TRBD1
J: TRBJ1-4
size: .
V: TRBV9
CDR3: CASSAGRTGGEKLFF
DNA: TGTGCCAGCAGCGCAGGGCGGACAGGAGGTGAAAAACTGTTTTTT

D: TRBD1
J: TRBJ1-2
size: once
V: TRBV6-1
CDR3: CASSDGQGGGYTF
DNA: TGTGCCAGCAGTGATGGACAGGGTGGCGGCTACACCTTC

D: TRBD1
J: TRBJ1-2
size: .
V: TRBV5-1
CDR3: CASSFGTGKIATNYGYTF
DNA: TGCGCCAGCAGCTTCGGGACAGGAAAAATCGCTACTAACTATGGCTACACCTTC

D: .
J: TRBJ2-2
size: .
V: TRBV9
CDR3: CASSVDRDGELFF
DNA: TGTGCCAGCAGCGTAGACCGGGACGGGGAGCTGTTTTTT

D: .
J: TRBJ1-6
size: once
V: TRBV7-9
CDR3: CASREQAPHSPLHF
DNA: TGTGCCAGCAGGGAACAGGCACCCCATTCACCCCTCCACTTT

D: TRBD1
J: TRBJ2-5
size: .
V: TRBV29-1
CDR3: CSVAKDRGETQYF
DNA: TGCAGCGTGGCTAAGGACAGGGGAGAGACCCAGTACTTC